This is a list of T cell receptor beta chains from one sample in a study of T cell responses to AZD1222 COVID-19 vaccine. Clones were sequenced by immunoSEQ multiplex PCR, and TCRdb holds only the in-frame ones, with some missing. The table lists about 91,000 clones, 92% of them singletons. The sequencing here drew on peripheral blood, taken 28 days after the second AZD1222 dose. Receptors originate from an adult who received the AZD1222 COVID-19 vaccine. The CDR3 runs from the conserved cysteine through the conserved F or W. Each record gives: J gene, clone size, D gene, V gene, CDR3 protein, CDR3 DNA. The D gene is left open where the match is weak. For some rows the clone size is stated as once, few or many, or as a class when expanded; others skip it.

j_gene: TRBJ2-7
abundance: .
d_gene: .
v_gene: TRBV27
CDR3aa: CASSWEEGQYF
CDR3nt: TGTGCCAGCAGTTGGGAGGAGGGGCAGTACTTC

j_gene: TRBJ2-1
abundance: .
d_gene: .
v_gene: TRBV29-1
CDR3aa: CSVSTVMGEQFF
CDR3nt: TGCAGCGTTTCGACAGTCATGGGTGAGCAGTTCTTC

j_gene: TRBJ1-5
abundance: .
d_gene: .
v_gene: TRBV28
CDR3aa: CASRSQGSGSNQPQHF
CDR3nt: TGTGCCAGCAGGTCACAGGGAAGTGGCAGCAATCAGCCCCAGCATTTT

j_gene: TRBJ1-3
abundance: .
d_gene: .
v_gene: TRBV6-5
CDR3aa: CAVGGDNSGNTIYF
CDR3nt: TGTGCCGTCGGTGGGGACAACTCTGGAAACACCATATATTTT

j_gene: TRBJ1-4
abundance: .
d_gene: .
v_gene: TRBV10-3
CDR3aa: CAISGTAVNEKLFF
CDR3nt: TGTGCCATCAGCGGGACGGCGGTTAATGAAAAACTGTTTTTT

j_gene: TRBJ1-3
abundance: .
d_gene: TRBD1
v_gene: TRBV7-6
CDR3aa: CASSLQGAGNTIYF
CDR3nt: TGTGCCAGCAGCCTACAGGGGGCAGGAAACACCATATATTTT

j_gene: TRBJ2-7
abundance: .
d_gene: TRBD1
v_gene: TRBV6-6
CDR3aa: CATFYEGQGGQYF
CDR3nt: TGTGCCACCTTTTACGAGGGACAGGGTGGACAGTACTTC

j_gene: TRBJ1-3
abundance: .
d_gene: .
v_gene: TRBV29-1
CDR3aa: CSVVSGVSGNTIYF
CDR3nt: TGCAGCGTCGTCAGCGGGGTCTCTGGAAACACCATATATTTT

j_gene: TRBJ1-4
abundance: .
d_gene: .
v_gene: TRBV6-1
CDR3aa: CASSDQGRAEKLFF
CDR3nt: TGTGCCAGCAGTGACCAAGGACGGGCTGAAAAACTGTTTTTT

j_gene: TRBJ1-1
abundance: .
d_gene: .
v_gene: TRBV28
CDR3aa: CATEGIEAGEAFF
CDR3nt: TGTGCCACCGAAGGGATCGAGGCAGGTGAAGCTTTCTTT

j_gene: TRBJ2-7
abundance: .
d_gene: TRBD1
v_gene: TRBV3-1/TRBV3-2
CDR3aa: CASSPVQGAVFEQYF
CDR3nt: TGTGCCAGCAGCCCGGTCCAGGGGGCGGTCTTCGAGCAGTACTTC

j_gene: TRBJ2-1
abundance: .
d_gene: .
v_gene: TRBV5-1
CDR3aa: CASSFFEGNEQFF
CDR3nt: TGCGCCAGCAGCTTTTTCGAGGGAAATGAGCAGTTCTTC

j_gene: TRBJ1-1
abundance: .
d_gene: .
v_gene: TRBV3-1/TRBV3-2
CDR3aa: CASSQGGEGLNTEAFF
CDR3nt: TGTGCCAGCAGCCAAGGGGGGGAGGGCCTGAACACTGAAGCTTTCTTT

j_gene: TRBJ1-2
abundance: once
d_gene: TRBD1
v_gene: TRBV3-1/TRBV3-2
CDR3aa: CASRRQGPNYGYTF
CDR3nt: TGTGCCAGCAGACGACAGGGGCCTAACTATGGCTACACCTTC

j_gene: TRBJ1-1
abundance: few
d_gene: .
v_gene: TRBV19
CDR3aa: CASSIGQNTEAFF
CDR3nt: TGTGCCAGTAGTATAGGGCAGAACACTGAAGCTTTCTTT

j_gene: TRBJ1-2
abundance: .
d_gene: .
v_gene: TRBV5-4
CDR3aa: CASSFSPRDGYGYTF
CDR3nt: TGTGCCAGCAGCTTCAGCCCTCGGGACGGCTATGGCTACACCTTC

j_gene: TRBJ2-3
abundance: .
d_gene: TRBD2
v_gene: TRBV9
CDR3aa: CASSVASGGVDTQYF
CDR3nt: TGTGCCAGCAGCGTAGCTAGCGGGGGAGTGGATACGCAGTATTTT

j_gene: TRBJ1-1
abundance: .
d_gene: .
v_gene: TRBV30
CDR3aa: CAWSLAGARVGTEAFF
CDR3nt: TGTGCCTGGTCTCTAGCAGGGGCGCGGGTAGGGACTGAAGCTTTCTTT

j_gene: TRBJ1-2
abundance: few
d_gene: TRBD1
v_gene: TRBV5-1
CDR3aa: CASSLDITGGYGYTF
CDR3nt: TGCGCCAGCAGCTTGGATATCACAGGGGGCTATGGCTACACCTTC

j_gene: TRBJ1-2
abundance: .
d_gene: TRBD1
v_gene: TRBV6-5
CDR3aa: CASSFSPTGGTRGYTF
CDR3nt: TGTGCCAGCAGTTTTAGCCCGACAGGGGGAACGAGGGGCTACACCTTC

j_gene: TRBJ2-3
abundance: .
d_gene: TRBD2
v_gene: TRBV30
CDR3aa: CAWSRTSGGNYLADTQYF
CDR3nt: TGTGCCTGGAGTCGGACTAGCGGGGGGAATTACCTAGCAGATACGCAGTATTTT